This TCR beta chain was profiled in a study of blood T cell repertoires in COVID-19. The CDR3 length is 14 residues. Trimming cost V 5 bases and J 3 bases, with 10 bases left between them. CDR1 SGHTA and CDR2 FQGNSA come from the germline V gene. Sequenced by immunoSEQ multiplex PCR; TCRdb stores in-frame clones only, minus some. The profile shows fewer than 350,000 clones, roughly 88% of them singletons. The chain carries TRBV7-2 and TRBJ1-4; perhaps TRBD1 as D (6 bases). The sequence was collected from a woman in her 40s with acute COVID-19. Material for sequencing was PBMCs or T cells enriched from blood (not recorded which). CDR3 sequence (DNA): TGTGCCAGCAGCCTAGAGGGGGCTAATGAAAAACTGTTTTTT. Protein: CASSLEGANEKLFF.